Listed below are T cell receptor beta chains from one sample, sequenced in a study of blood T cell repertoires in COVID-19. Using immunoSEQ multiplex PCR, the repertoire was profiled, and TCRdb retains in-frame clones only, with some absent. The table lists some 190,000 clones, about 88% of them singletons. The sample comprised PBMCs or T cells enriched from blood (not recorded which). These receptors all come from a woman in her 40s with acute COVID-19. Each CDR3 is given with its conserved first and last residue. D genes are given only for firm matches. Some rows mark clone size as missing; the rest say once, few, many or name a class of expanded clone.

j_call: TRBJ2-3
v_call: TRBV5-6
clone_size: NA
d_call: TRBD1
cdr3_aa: CASSSLRTGAPTDTQYF
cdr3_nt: TGTGCCAGCAGCTCACTTCGGACAGGGGCCCCCACAGATACGCAGTATTTT

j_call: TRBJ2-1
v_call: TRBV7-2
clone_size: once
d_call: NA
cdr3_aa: CASSFRPVGEALNYNEQFF
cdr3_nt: TGTGCCAGCAGCTTCCGGCCTGTGGGGGAGGCCCTAAATTACAATGAGCAGTTCTTC

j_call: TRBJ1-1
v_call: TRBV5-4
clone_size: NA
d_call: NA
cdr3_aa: CASSLGIGNTEAFF
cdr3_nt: TGTGCCAGCAGCTTGGGTATCGGGAACACTGAAGCTTTCTTT

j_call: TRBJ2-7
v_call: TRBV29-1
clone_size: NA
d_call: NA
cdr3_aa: CSVEGQGAGPSYEQYF
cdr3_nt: TGCAGCGTTGAAGGTCAAGGGGCAGGGCCTTCCTACGAGCAGTACTTC

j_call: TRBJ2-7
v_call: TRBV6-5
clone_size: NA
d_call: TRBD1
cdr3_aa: CASSYTGTGVYEQYF
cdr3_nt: TGTGCCAGCAGTTACACCGGGACAGGGGTGTACGAGCAGTACTTC

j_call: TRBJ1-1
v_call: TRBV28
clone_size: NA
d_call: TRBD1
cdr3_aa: CASKTGTGNTEAFF
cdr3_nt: TGTGCCAGCAAGACCGGGACAGGGAACACTGAAGCTTTCTTT

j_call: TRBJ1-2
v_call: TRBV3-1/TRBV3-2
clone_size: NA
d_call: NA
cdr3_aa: CASSLTQTTYGYTF
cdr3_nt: TGTGCCAGCAGCTTAACGCAGACAACCTATGGCTACACCTTC

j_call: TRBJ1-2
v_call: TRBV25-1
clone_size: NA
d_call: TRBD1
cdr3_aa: CASSAGTAYGYTF
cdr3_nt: TGTGCCAGCAGTGCCGGGACAGCCTATGGCTACACCTTC

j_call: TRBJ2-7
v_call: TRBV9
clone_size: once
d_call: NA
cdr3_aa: CASSEQPVGYEQYF
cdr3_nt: TGTGCCAGCAGCGAACAGCCGGTTGGGTACGAGCAGTACTTC

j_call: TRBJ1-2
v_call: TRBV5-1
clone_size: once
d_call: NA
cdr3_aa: CASGAPNYGYTF
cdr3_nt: TGCGCCAGCGGAGCTCCTAACTATGGCTACACCTTC

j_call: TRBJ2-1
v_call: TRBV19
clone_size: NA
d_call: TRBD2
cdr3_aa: CASSMVLAGELISYNEQFF
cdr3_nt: TGTGCCAGTAGTATGGTCCTAGCGGGAGAGTTAATTTCCTACAATGAGCAGTTCTTC

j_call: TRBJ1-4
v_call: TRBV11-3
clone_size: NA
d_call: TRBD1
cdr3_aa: CASSATGQGALNLSEKLFF
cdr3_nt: TGTGCCAGCAGCGCAACGGGACAGGGGGCGTTAAATCTATCCGAAAAACTGTTTTTT

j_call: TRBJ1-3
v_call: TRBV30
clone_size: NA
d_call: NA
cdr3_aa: CAWSSGNTIYF
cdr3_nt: TGTGCCTGGAGTTCAGGGAACACCATATATTTT

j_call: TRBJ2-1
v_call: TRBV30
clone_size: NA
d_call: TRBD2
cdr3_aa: CAWSGTGGMNEQFF
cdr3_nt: TGTGCCTGGAGTGGGACGGGAGGCATGAATGAGCAGTTCTTC

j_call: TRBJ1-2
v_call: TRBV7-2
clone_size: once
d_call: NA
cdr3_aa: CASSLVLTERNYGYTF
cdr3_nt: TGTGCCAGCAGCTTAGTCCTGACAGAAAGAAACTATGGCTACACCTTC

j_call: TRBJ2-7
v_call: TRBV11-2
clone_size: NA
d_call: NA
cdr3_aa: CASRQSYEQYF
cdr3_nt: TGTGCCAGCAGACAGTCCTACGAGCAGTACTTC

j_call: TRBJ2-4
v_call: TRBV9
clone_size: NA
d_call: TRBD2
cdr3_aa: CASSVDGGGVLSIQYF
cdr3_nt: TGTGCCAGCAGCGTGGATGGCGGGGGGGTGTTGAGCATTCAGTACTTC

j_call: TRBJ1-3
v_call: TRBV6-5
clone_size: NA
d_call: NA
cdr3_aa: CASSYYQGPRNTIYF
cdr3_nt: TGTGCCAGCAGTTACTACCAGGGTCCTCGAAACACCATATATTTT

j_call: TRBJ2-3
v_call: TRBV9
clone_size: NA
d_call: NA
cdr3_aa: CASSADGLALADTQYF
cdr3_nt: TGTGCCAGCAGCGCCGATGGCCTAGCGTTAGCAGATACGCAGTATTTT

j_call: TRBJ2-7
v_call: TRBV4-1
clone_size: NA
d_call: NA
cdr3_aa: CASSQWPPPSEQYF
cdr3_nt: TGCGCCAGCAGCCAATGGCCCCCGCCGTCCGAGCAGTACTTC

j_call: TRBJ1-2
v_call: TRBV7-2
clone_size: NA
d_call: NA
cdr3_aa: CASSFTVDYGYTF
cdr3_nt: TGTGCCAGCAGCTTTACAGTGGACTATGGCTACACCTTC

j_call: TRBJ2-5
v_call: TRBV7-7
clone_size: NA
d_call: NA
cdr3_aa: CASSLRPGGETQYF
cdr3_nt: TGTGCCAGCAGCTTGCGGCCGGGCGGGGAGACCCAGTACTTC

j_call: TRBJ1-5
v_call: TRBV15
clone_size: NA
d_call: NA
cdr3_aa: CATSRDSRLLRGNQPQHF
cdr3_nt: TGTGCCACCAGCAGAGATTCACGCCTTCTACGGGGGAATCAGCCCCAGCATTTT

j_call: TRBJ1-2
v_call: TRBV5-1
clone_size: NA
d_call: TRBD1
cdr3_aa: CASSLVGKGQVNGYTF
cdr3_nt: TGCGCCAGCAGCTTGGTCGGCAAGGGACAGGTGAATGGCTACACCTTC

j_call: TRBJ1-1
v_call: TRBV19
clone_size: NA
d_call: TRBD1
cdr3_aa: CASNGGRDREGVEAFF
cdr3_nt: TGTGCCAGTAACGGGGGGCGGGACAGGGAAGGAGTCGAAGCTTTCTTT

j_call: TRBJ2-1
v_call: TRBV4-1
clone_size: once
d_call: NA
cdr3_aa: CASSQLANYNEQFF
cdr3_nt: TGCGCCAGCAGCCAACTAGCGAACTACAATGAGCAGTTCTTC

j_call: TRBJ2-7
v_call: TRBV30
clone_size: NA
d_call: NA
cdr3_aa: CAWGVSYEQYF
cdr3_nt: TGTGCCTGGGGTGTGAGCTACGAGCAGTACTTC

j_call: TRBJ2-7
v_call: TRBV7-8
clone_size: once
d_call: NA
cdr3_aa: CASSPRGLTYEQYF
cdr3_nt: TGTGCCAGCAGCCCACGCGGACTTACCTACGAGCAGTACTTC

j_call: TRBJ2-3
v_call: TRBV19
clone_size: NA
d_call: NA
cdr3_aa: CASSMKGVPTDTQYF
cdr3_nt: TGTGCCAGTAGTATGAAAGGGGTACCCACAGATACGCAGTATTTT

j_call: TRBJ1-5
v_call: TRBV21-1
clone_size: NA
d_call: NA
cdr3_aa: CASSKASRCYSNQPQHF
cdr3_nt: TGTGCCAGCAGCAAAGCGTCCAGGTGCTATAGCAATCAGCCCCAGCATTTT

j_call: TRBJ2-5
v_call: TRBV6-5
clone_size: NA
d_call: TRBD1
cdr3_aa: CASTPGTGLGETQYF
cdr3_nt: TGTGCCAGCACCCCCGGGACAGGCCTCGGGGAGACCCAGTACTTC

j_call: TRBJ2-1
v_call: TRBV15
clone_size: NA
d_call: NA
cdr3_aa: CATVDWGYYNEQFF
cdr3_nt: TGTGCCACCGTCGACTGGGGCTATTACAATGAGCAGTTCTTC

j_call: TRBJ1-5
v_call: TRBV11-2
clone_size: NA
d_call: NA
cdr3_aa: CASSATGGAYSNQPQHF
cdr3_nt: TGTGCCAGCAGCGCCACAGGAGGGGCCTATAGCAATCAGCCCCAGCATTTT

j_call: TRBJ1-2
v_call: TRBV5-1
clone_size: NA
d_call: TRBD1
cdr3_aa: CASSVMTGGLSSYGYTF
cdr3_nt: TGCGCCAGCAGCGTAATGACAGGGGGCCTATCTTCCTATGGCTACACCTTC

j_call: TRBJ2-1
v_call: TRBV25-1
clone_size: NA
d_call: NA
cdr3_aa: CASRYGWAGNEQFF
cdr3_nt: TGTGCCAGCCGCTACGGCTGGGCGGGCAATGAGCAGTTCTTC

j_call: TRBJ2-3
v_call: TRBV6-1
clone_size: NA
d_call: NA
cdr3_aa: CASSEVLSFTDTQYF
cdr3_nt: TGTGCCAGCAGTGAAGTACTGAGTTTCACAGATACGCAGTATTTT

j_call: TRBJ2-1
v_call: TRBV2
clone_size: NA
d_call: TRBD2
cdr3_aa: CASLSGRMTEQFF
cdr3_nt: TGTGCCAGCCTTAGCGGGAGAATGACTGAGCAGTTCTTC

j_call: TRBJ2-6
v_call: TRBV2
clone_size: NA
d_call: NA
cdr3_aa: CASSGTRTFGANVLTF
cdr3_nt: TGTGCCAGCAGCGGGACAAGGACCTTTGGGGCCAACGTCCTGACTTTC

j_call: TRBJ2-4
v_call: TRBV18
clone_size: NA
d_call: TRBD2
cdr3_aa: CASSPPGTSGGGIKNIQYF
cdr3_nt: TGTGCCAGCTCACCACCCGGGACTAGCGGGGGGGGAATCAAAAACATTCAGTACTTC

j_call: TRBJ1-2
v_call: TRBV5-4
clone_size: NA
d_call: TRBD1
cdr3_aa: CASHGTGNYGYTF
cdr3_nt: TGTGCCAGCCACGGGACAGGGAACTATGGCTACACCTTC

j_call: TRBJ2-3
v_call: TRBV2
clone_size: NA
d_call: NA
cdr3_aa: CASSVRSNVDTQYF
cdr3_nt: TGTGCCAGCAGTGTCCGGTCGAATGTAGATACGCAGTATTTT

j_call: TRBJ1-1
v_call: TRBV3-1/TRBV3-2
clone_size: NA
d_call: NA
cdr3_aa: CASSRGGRHSDTEAFF
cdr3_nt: TGTGCCAGCAGCCGGGGGGGACGGCACAGCGACACTGAAGCTTTCTTT

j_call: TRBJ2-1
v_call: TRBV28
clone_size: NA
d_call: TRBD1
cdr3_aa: CASRSPGGGFYNEQFF
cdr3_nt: TGTGCCAGCAGGTCGCCAGGGGGCGGGTTTTACAATGAGCAGTTCTTC

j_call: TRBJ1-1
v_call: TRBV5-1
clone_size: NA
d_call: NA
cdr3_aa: CASSLRDFSDTEAFF
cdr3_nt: TGCGCCAGCAGCTTGCGGGACTTTTCGGACACTGAAGCTTTCTTT

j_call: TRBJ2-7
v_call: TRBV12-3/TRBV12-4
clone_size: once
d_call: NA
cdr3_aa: CASSRTGLNEQYF
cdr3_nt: TGTGCCAGCAGTCGGACGGGGTTAAATGAGCAGTACTTC

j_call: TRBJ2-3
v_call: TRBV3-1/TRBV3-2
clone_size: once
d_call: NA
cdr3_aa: CASSQGRFGYGPLGTDTQYF
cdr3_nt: TGTGCCAGCAGCCAAGGTCGATTCGGGTACGGCCCCTTAGGCACAGATACGCAGTATTTT

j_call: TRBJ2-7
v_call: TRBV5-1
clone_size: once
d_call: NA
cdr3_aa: CASSRDSSGEQYF
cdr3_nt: TGCGCCAGCAGCCGGGACTCCTCTGGAGAGCAGTACTTC

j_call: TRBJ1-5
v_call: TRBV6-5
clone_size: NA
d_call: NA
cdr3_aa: CASNLSGDSNQPQHF
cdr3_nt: TGTGCCAGCAATCTATCAGGGGATAGCAATCAGCCCCAGCATTTT

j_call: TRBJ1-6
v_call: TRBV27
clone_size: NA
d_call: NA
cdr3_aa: CASRPLQSNSPLHF
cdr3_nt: TGTGCCAGCAGGCCTCTGCAGTCTAATTCACCCCTCCACTTT

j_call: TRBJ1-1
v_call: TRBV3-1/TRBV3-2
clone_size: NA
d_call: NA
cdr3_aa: CASSQVTDTEAFF
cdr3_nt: TGTGCCAGCAGCCAAGTAACAGACACTGAAGCTTTCTTT

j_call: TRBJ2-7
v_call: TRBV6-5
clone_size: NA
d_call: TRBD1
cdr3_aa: CASSRTGVNEQYF
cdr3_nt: TGTGCCAGCAGTCGGACAGGGGTGAACGAGCAGTACTTC

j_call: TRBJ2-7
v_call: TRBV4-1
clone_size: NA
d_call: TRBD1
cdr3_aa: CASSQDEGGESSYEQYF
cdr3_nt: TGCGCCAGCAGCCAAGATGAAGGGGGCGAAAGCTCCTACGAGCAGTACTTC

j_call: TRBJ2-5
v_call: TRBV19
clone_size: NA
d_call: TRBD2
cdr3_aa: CASSIGGLHSQETQYF
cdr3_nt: TGTGCCAGTAGTATAGGGGGACTACACTCACAAGAGACCCAGTACTTC